This T cell receptor beta chain comes out of a study of neurological immune-mediated disorders. Libraries used 2 million unsorted PBMCs kept frozen in RNAlater. This clonotype has at least ten counts. Its matching antigen is unknown. The study's findings and limits: Phylogenetic grouping assigned the repertoires of 18 of 34 multiple sclerosis patients to a single cluster of related CDR3 sequences. This cluster may be a repertoire-level signature.

A 10-nucleotide random UMI tagged transcripts in template-switch 5'RACE cDNA synthesis. TCRdb passed the 5' RACE reads through MiXCR, listing each CDR3 protein once. This table has under 70,000 distinct CDR3 sequences, 3.2% appearing once. This CDR3 comprises 17 residues. The trim removed 1 base at V and 5 bases at J, leaving 10 bases unmatched. Germline V lookup: CDR1 SGHDT, CDR2 YYEEEE. The material sequenced was PBMCs. The TCR sequence derives from a woman between 45 and 65 years old with multiple sclerosis. The V call is TRBV5-6, the J call TRBJ2-1; 9 nucleotides agree with TRBD2. The CDR3 DNA reads as TGTGCCAGCAGCTTGCTGCGGCGGGAGGGCCTAAACAATGAGCAGTTCTTC. Translated, it gives CASSLLRREGLNNEQFF.